The clone carrying this TCR beta chain was detected a few times. Its target is not known. This record belongs to a study of blood T cells in healthy people across ages. General study findings and limits: Across the age range, TCR beta diversity per million T cells fell in a roughly linear way.

The use of a sample-barcoded 5' primer and a J-beta primer mix characterized a second PCR of about 6 to 11 cycles. CDR3-containing paired-end reads numbering at least 2.5 million came from each sample. TCRdb independently ran MiXCR on the 5' RACE reads; one entry per CDR3 protein. The sample records over a million distinct CDR3 sequences, 20% to 25% being singletons. Germline assignment: CDR1 SGHRS and CDR2 YFSETQ. Trimming left V 4 bases short and J 6 bases short, with 23 bases between. This CDR3 has 17 residues. This sample was also put to use in a study of T cells of mothers and their children.

The chain couples TRBV5-1 to TRBJ2-1; D not certain. Sequencing used blood. The TCR sequence derives from a girl aged 2 to 9 in good health. The CDR3 sequence is CASSPNPDLRFSNEQFF. CDR3 nucleotide sequence: TGCGCCAGCAGCCCTAACCCGGACCTGCGTTTTAGCAATGAGCAGTTCTTC.